The 22 T cell receptor beta chains below were found in one sample sequenced in a study of graft-versus-host responses after intestinal transplantation. Their antigens are not known. Generated by immunoSEQ multiplex PCR, the TCRdb table keeps only in-frame clones and is missing some. The repertoire consists of tens of thousands of clones, with roughly 92% occurring once and the leading ten covering about 0.28%. The sequencing here drew on unstimulated CD4+ T cells sorted from spleen or lymph node cells, taken before intestinal transplant. The origin of the receptors is a human donor who received an intestinal transplant.

V gene TRBV6-5 combines with J gene TRBJ1-1; 7 nucleotides match TRBD1. The CDR3 covers 16 residues. Germline assignment: CDR1 MNHEY and CDR2 SVGAGI. The trim removed 3 bases at V and 3 bases at J, leaving 10 bases unmatched. CDR3 sequence reads: CASSYHKQGTYTEAFF. In DNA form, the CDR3 reads TGTGCCAGCAGTTATCATAAACAGGGGACCTACACTGAAGCTTTCTTT.

This chain links TRBV5-1 with TRBJ2-7; TRBD1 agrees at 8 bases. This CDR3 comprises 14 residues. Germline V lookup: CDR1 SGHRS, CDR2 YFSETQ. Trimming at V came to 4 bases and at J to 3 bases, leaving 6 bases not matched to a gene. The CDR3 protein is CASSPGTGFYEQYF. Here the CDR3 DNA reads TGCGCCAGCAGCCCAGGGACAGGATTCTACGAGCAGTACTTC. The whole variable domain, filled in from reference TRBV5-1 and TRBJ2-7, reads KAGVTQTPRYLIKTRGQQVTLSCSPISGHRSVSWYQQTPGQGLQFLFEYFSETQRNKGNFPGRFSGRQFSNSRSEMNVSTLELGDSALYLCASSPGTGFYEQYFGPGTRLTVT.

The chain uses TRBV30 and TRBJ1-3; no reliable D call. This CDR3 has 15 amino acids. Trimming shortened V by 3 bases and J by 4 bases, and 16 bases separated the two germline ends. The V gene's germline CDR1 is GTSNPN and CDR2 SVGIG (reference sequence). Here the CDR3 reads CAWSEEGIGGNTIYF. DNA for the CDR3: TGTGCCTGGAGCGAGGAGGGAATTGGCGGAAACACCATATATTTT. Looking up the rest from reference TRBV30 and TRBJ1-3 gives the full variable domain: SQTIHQWPATLVQPVGSPLSLECTVEGTSNPNLYWYRQAAGRGLQLLFYSVGIGQISSEVPQNLSASRPQDRQFILSSKKLLLSDSGFYLCAWSEEGIGGNTIYFGEGSWLTVV.

The V and J genes are TRBV5-1 and TRBJ2-1; 10 positions match TRBD1. The junction had 3 bases not matched to a gene; V was cut back by 0 bases and J by 3 bases. Germline-derived CDR1 and CDR2 are SGHRS and YFSETQ. The CDR3 runs to 16 residues. CDR3 in amino acids: CASSLARDRGYNEQFF. The CDR3 DNA reads as TGCGCCAGCAGCTTGGCGAGGGACAGGGGCTACAATGAGCAGTTCTTC.

CDR3 sequence: CASSGARYGYTF. The DNA of the CDR3 is TGTGCCAGCAGCGGAGCCCGCTATGGCTACACCTTC. The chain has TRBV7-9 and TRBJ1-2; the D is unclear. The CDR3 loop spans 12 amino acids. The ends were cut back, 5 bases at V and 4 bases at J, with 8 bases in the middle. The V gene's germline CDR1 is SEHNR and CDR2 FQNEAQ (reference sequence).

The V call is TRBV5-8, the J call TRBJ1-1; possibly TRBD1 for D (5 bases). This CDR3 spans 14 amino acids. Germline lookup yields CDR1 SGHTS and CDR2 YDEGEE. Trimming stripped 4 bases from V and 0 bases from J, with 10 bases between. The CDR3 DNA follows: TGTGCCAGCAGCAAGGGACGCATGAACACTGAAGCTTTCTTT. The encoded protein is CASSKGRMNTEAFF.

The chain joins TRBV5-6 to TRBJ2-1; D gene ambiguous. In germline, CDR1 is SGHDT, CDR2 YYEEEE. The CDR3 extends over 16 amino acids. The V and J ends lost 4 bases and 6 bases respectively, with 20 bases between them. This CDR3 is CASSDRTLILVNEQFF. CDR3 bases: TGTGCCAGCAGCGATCGGACCCTCATCTTGGTCAATGAGCAGTTCTTC.

The J gene is TRBJ1-2, the V gene TRBV11-2, with TRBD1 as a possible D gene (5 bases). Between the trimmed V and J ends, which lost 1 base and 4 bases, there was a span of 13 bases. The CDR3 is 15 residues long. CDR1 is SGHAT and CDR2 is FQNNGV in the germline V gene. CDR3 nucleotides: TGTGCCAGCAGCTTAGTGGGCGGGGGACTCTATGGCTACACCTTC. Translation: CASSLVGGGLYGYTF.

The rearrangement uses TRBV5-1 and TRBJ1-3; 7 nucleotides align to TRBD1. The germline gives CDR1 SGHRS, CDR2 YFSETQ. Trimming cost V 4 bases and J 2 bases; bases outside gene matches: 6. The CDR3 extends over 15 amino acids. The CDR3 sequence is CASSTGQVTGNTIYF. CDR3 in DNA: TGCGCCAGCAGCACCGGACAGGTCACTGGAAACACCATATATTTT. The complete variable domain, with remaining parts taken from reference TRBV5-1 and TRBJ1-3, reads KAGVTQTPRYLIKTRGQQVTLSCSPISGHRSVSWYQQTPGQGLQFLFEYFSETQRNKGNFPGRFSGRQFSNSRSEMNVSTLELGDSALYLCASSTGQVTGNTIYFGEGSWLTVV.

The CDR3 loop is CASSPGASTDTQYF. CDR3 nucleotides: TGTGCCAGCAGCCCAGGGGCTAGCACAGATACGCAGTATTTT. This sequence joins TRBV4-2 and TRBJ2-3; tentative D call: TRBD1 (6 bases). The ends were cut back, 4 bases at V and 0 bases at J, with 8 bases in the middle. The CDR3 sequence is 14 residues long. From germline, CDR1 is LGHNA and CDR2 YNFKEQ.

The chain recombines TRBV11-2 with TRBJ2-3, with D perhaps matching TRBD1 or TRBD2 (5 bases each). The germline CDR1 and CDR2 sequences are SGHAT and FQNNGV. The V gene lost 0 bases and the J gene lost 0 bases, with 7 bases spanning the gap. CDR3 size: 15 residues. The CDR3 spells CASSLDGASTDTQYF. The CDR3 nucleotides are TGTGCCAGCAGCTTAGACGGGGCTAGCACAGATACGCAGTATTTT.

The J gene is TRBJ2-5, the V gene TRBV27; D may be TRBD1 (5 bases). The CDR3 has 14 residues. Germline V gene sequence: CDR1 MNHEY, CDR2 SMNVEV (reference sequence). Trimming took 6 bases from V and 5 from J, leaving 16 bases between them. CDR3 sequence: CASSPQGSRETQYF. The CDR3 DNA is TGTGCCAGCAGCCCCCAGGGTTCTCGGGAGACCCAGTACTTC.

The V call is TRBV9, the J call TRBJ2-5; D may be TRBD2 (7 bases). V was cut by 3 bases and J by 5 bases, with 17 bases left in between. Germline-derived CDR1 and CDR2 are SGDLS and YYNGEE. The CDR3 runs to 15 residues. The CDR3 nucleotides are TGTGCCAGCAGCGACCTGAGCGGGACAACGGAGACCCAGTACTTC. This translates into CASSDLSGTTETQYF.

V and J are TRBV5-1 and TRBJ2-2; TRBD1 is a possible D gene (5 bases). Germline assignment: CDR1 SGHRS and CDR2 YFSETQ. The CDR3 has 16 amino acids. Trimming shortened V by 1 base and J by 2 bases, and 12 bases separated the two germline ends. CDR3 sequence: CASSLRATVNTGELFF. The CDR3 DNA reads as TGCGCCAGCAGCTTGCGTGCGACAGTTAACACCGGGGAGCTGTTTTTT.

In DNA form, the CDR3 reads TGTGCCAGCAGTCGTAAACCCCTCTACGAGCAGTACTTC. Translating gives CASSRKPLYEQYF. The chain couples TRBV6-1 to TRBJ2-7; D call uncertain. Germline assignment: CDR1 MNHNS and CDR2 SASEGT. CDR3 length: 13 amino acids. Trimming removed 5 bases from V and 3 bases from J, with 11 bases in between.

The chain employs TRBV18 and TRBJ2-7; TRBD1 aligns across 12 bases. CDR3 length: 15 residues. Germline V lookup: CDR1 KGHSH, CDR2 LQKENI. V lost 4 bases to trimming and J lost 6 bases; unmatched junction nucleotides: 7. The CDR3 is CASSQPGQGAREQYF. The CDR3 DNA is TGTGCCAGCTCACAACCGGGACAGGGGGCGCGCGAGCAGTACTTC.

The chain uses TRBV1 and TRBJ1-1. TRBV1 is an annotated pseudogene. CDR3 length: 14 amino acids. The DNA for the CDR3 is TGCACCAGCAGCCGCGAAGGACCTAACACTGAAGCTTTCTTT. Residues: CTSSREGPNTEAFF.

This chain connects TRBV18 to TRBJ2-1, with D possibly being TRBD2 (6 bases). Germline V gene lookup returns CDR1 KGHSH and CDR2 LQKENI. This CDR3 has 18 residues. Trimming removed 3 bases from V and 0 bases from J, with 18 bases in between. As DNA, the CDR3 is TGTGCCAGCTCACCGTTACCATTAGCGGCCAGCTCCTACAATGAGCAGTTCTTC. It specifies CASSPLPLAASSYNEQFF.

This chain links TRBV7-2 with TRBJ1-1; TRBD1 is a possible D gene (6 bases). V lost 2 bases, J lost 7 bases, and 11 bases lay in between. There are 13 residues in the CDR3. Germline V gene sequence: CDR1 SGHTA, CDR2 FQGNSA. The CDR3 DNA follows: TGTGCCAGCAGCTTATCCTGGACAGTTGAAGCTTTCTTT. Its translation is CASSLSWTVEAFF.

The gene calls are TRBV28 and TRBJ2-1, with D possibly being TRBD2 (6 bases). In germline, CDR1 is MDHEN, CDR2 SYDVKM. Trimming cost V 3 bases and J 7 bases, with 13 bases left between them. The CDR3 contains 14 residues. The CDR3 spells CASSLVVAVNEQFF. In DNA form, the CDR3 reads TGTGCCAGCAGTTTGGTCGTAGCGGTGAATGAGCAGTTCTTC.

This clone was found once. This CDR3 reads CASSPPNTGELFF. Written as DNA, the CDR3 is TGTGCCAGCTCACCACCGAACACCGGGGAGCTGTTTTTT. J is TRBJ2-2 and V is TRBV18; D ambiguous. The CDR3 consists of 13 residues. The germline V gene encodes CDR1 KGHSH and CDR2 LQKENI. V gave up 0 bases and J gave up 1 base, with 0 bases separating them.

This chain connects TRBV27 to TRBJ1-6; 7 nucleotides line up with TRBD1. Germline CDR1 and CDR2: MNHEY and SMNVEV (reference sequence). V trimming: 7 bases; J trimming: 8 bases; junction bases outside the gene matches: 8. The CDR3 is made up of 14 amino acids. CDR3 sequence (DNA): TGTGCCAGCAACACAGGGGCGTGGGATTCACCCCTCCACTTT. This translates into CASNTGAWDSPLHF.